This T cell receptor beta chain emerged from a study of T cells in Graves' hyperthyroidism and ophthalmopathy. Criteria for exclusion of patients were uncontrolled infection, other autoimmune disease, pregnancy or lactation. Diagnostic decisions used clinical symptoms, serum thyroxine and TRAb, thyroid ultrasound and orbital computed tomography. The PBMCs had their origin in 7.5 to 10 ml of fresh peripheral blood. This clonotype was observed at least ten times. The antigen is unknown. TCR beta CDR3 region amplification was performed from RNA transcripts. Initially, a first-round RT-PCR of the TCR CDR3 employed the HTBI primer set. TCRdb used MiXCR to reprocess the multiplex PCR reads, holding one entry per CDR3 protein. The sample holds about 280,000 distinct CDR3 sequences, 25% seen once. The germline CDR1 and CDR2 sequences are LNHDA and SQIVND (reference sequence). The V end lost 4 bases, the J end lost 3 bases, and 10 bases lay between the germline ends. The CDR3 is 14 residues long.

General study results and limits: Most expanded thyroid clonotypes above 0.001 also appeared in blood.

The material sequenced was blood. This clonotype was sampled from a middle-aged man with Graves' hyperthyroidism that later progressed to Graves' ophthalmopathy. The chain links TRBV19 to TRBJ1-5; no definite D call. The CDR3 nucleotides are TGTGCCAGTAGTAGCGACGGCCTCAATCAGCCCCAGCATTTT. Protein product: CASSSDGLNQPQHF.